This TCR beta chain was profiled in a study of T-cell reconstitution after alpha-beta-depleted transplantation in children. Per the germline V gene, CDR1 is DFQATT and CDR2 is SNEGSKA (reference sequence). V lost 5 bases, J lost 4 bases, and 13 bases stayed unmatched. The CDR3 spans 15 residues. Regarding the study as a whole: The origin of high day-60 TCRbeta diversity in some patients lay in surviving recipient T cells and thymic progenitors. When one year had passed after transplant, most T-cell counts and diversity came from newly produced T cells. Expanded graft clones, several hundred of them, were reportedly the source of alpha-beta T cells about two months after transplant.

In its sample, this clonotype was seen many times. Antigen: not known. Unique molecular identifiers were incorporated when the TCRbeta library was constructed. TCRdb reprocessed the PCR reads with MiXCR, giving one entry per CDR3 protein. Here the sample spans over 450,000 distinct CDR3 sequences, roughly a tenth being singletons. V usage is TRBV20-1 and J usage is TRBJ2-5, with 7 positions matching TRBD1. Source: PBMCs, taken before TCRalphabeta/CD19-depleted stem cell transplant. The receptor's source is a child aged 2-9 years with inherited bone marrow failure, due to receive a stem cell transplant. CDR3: CSAGTGERFRETQYF. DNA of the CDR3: TGCAGTGCTGGAACAGGGGAACGGTTTCGAGAGACCCAGTACTTC.